This TCR beta chain comes out of a study of blood T cell repertoires in COVID-19. Study details: Some COVID-19 samples were acute and others convalescent; all came from the United States, Italy and Spain. The cDNA or gDNA used as material had been derived from T cells, B-cell-depleted T cells, or PBMCs.

Per the study methods: Cell counts per sample came from amplifying reference gene primers. Libraries were prepared by immunoSEQ multiplex PCR; TCRdb keeps only in-frame clonotypes and omits some of them. V and J calls and clone size are as listed in that table; D and trimming were resolved from the DNA. This table holds 170,000 or so clones, approximately 87% found once. Per germline, CDR1 SQVTM and CDR2 ANQGSEA. V was clipped by 5 bases and J by 3 bases; unmatched bases: 3. The CDR3 consists of 13 residues. Sequencing input: peripheral blood. The source is a woman younger than 30 who had recovered from COVID-19. This chain uses TRBV29-1 with TRBJ2-3; TRBD2 matches 9 bases. The CDR3 bases are TGCAGCGTTAAGCTAGCGGGGACAGATACGCAGTATTTT. Protein: CSVKLAGTDTQYF.